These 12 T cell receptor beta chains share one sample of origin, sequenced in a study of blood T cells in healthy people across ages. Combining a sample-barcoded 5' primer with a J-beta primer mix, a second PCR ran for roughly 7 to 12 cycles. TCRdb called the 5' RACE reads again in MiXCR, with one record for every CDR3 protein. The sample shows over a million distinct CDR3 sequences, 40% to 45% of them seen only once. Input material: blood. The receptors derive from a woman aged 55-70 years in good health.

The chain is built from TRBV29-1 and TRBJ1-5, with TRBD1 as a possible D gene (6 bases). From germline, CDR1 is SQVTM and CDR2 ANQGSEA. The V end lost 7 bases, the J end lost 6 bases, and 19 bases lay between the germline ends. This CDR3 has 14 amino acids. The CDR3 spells CSAAPGEGSQPQHF. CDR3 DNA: TGCAGCGCCGCCCCAGGGGAGGGCAGTCAGCCCCAGCATTTT.

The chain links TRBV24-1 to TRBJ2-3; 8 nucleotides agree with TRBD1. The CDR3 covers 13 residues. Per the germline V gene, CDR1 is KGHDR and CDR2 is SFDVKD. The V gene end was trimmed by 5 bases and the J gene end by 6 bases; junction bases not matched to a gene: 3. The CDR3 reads CATSGQGADTQYF. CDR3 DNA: TGTGCCACCAGTGGGCAGGGGGCTGATACGCAGTATTTT.

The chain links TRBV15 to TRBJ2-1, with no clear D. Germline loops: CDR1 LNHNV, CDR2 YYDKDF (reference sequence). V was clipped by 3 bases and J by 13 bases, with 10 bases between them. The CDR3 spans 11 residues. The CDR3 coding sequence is TGTGCCACCAGCAGTCAAGAGACCCAGTTCTTC. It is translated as CATSSQETQFF.

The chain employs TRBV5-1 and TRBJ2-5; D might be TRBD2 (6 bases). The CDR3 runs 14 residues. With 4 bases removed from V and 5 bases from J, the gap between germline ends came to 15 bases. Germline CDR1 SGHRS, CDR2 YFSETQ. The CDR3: CASSVWGERETQYF. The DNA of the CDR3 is TGCGCCAGCAGCGTCTGGGGGGAGCGGGAGACCCAGTACTTC. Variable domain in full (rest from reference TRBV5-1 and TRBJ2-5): KAGVTQTPRYLIKTRGQQVTLSCSPISGHRSVSWYQQTPGQGLQFLFEYFSETQRNKGNFPGRFSGRQFSNSRSEMNVSTLELGDSALYLCASSVWGERETQYFGPGTRLLVL.

DNA of the CDR3: TGTGCCAGCAGTTCGGGACTAGCGGGAGTCGGATTCCTCGAGCAGTACTTC. Its protein product is CASSSGLAGVGFLEQYF. V usage is TRBV9 and J usage is TRBJ2-7, with 14 bases matching TRBD2. Trimming took 5 bases from V and 6 from J; bases not matched to a gene: 13. This CDR3 spans 17 amino acids. CDR1 and CDR2 from the germline V gene are SGDLS and YYNGEE.

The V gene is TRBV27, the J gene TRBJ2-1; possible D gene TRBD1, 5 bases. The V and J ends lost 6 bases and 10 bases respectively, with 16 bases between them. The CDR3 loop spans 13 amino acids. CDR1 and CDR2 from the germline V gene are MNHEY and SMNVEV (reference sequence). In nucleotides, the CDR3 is TGTGCCAGCAGAACCCCTCAGGGTCACGAGCAGTTCTTC. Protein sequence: CASRTPQGHEQFF.

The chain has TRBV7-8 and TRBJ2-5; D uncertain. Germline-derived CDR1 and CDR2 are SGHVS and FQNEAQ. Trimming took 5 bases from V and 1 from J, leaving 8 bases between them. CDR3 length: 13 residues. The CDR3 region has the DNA TGTGCCAGCAGCATCGCCAGCCAAGAGACCCAGTACTTC. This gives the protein CASSIASQETQYF.

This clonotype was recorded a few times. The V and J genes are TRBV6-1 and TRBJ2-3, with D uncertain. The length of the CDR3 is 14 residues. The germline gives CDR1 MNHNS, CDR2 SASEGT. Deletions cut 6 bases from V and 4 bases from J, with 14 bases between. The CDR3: CASRGRERADTQYF. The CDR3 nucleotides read TGTGCCAGCAGGGGTAGGGAACGGGCAGATACGCAGTATTTT.

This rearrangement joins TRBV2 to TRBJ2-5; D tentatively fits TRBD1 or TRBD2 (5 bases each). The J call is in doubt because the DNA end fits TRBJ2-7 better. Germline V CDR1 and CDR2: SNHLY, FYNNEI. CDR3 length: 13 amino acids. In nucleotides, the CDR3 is TGTGCCAGCAACGACGAGGGGACCTCCGAGCAGTACTTC. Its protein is CASNDEGTSEQYF.

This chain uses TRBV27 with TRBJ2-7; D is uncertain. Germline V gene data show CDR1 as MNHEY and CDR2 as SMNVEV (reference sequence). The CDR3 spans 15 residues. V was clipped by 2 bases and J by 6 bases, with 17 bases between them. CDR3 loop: CASSLVDKVPVEQYF. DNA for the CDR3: TGTGCCAGCAGTTTAGTCGACAAGGTCCCCGTCGAGCAGTACTTC.

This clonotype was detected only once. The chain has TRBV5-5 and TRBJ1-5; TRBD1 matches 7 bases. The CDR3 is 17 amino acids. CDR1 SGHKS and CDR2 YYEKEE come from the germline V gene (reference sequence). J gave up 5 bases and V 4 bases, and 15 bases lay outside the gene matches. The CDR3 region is CASSVAPGQISDQPQHF. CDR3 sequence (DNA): TGTGCCAGCAGCGTAGCGCCGGGACAGATATCAGATCAGCCCCAGCATTTT.

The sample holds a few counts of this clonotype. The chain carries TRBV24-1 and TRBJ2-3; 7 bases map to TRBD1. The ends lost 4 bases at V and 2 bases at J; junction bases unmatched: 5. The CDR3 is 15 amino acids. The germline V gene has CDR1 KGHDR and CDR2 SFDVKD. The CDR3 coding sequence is TGTGCCACCAGTGACCTGGACAGGACCACAGATACGCAGTATTTT. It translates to CATSDLDRTTDTQYF.